The rows below give T cell receptor beta chains drawn from one sample of a study of blood T cells in healthy people across ages. TCRdb ran MiXCR on the 5' RACE reads and lists one entry per CDR3 protein. Among about 650,000 distinct CDR3 sequences listed, approximately 52% were seen once. The sample was blood. The origin of the receptors is a woman aged 80 or older in good health. CDR3s include the opening cysteine and the closing phenylalanine or tryptophan. The D gene is left open where the match is weak. The size field is filled for only some rows; it gives once, few, many or a size class.

>13|TRBV30|TRBJ2-4|few|TRBD1
TGTGCCTGGAGTCCGGGACAGACGAACATTCAGTACTTC
CAWSPGQTNIQYF
>10|TRBV20-1|TRBJ2-1|once|.
TGCAGTGCTAGGTACAATGGGCAGTTCTTC
CSARYNGQFF
>14|TRBV2|TRBJ2-2|few|.
TGTGCCAGCTCCTCCCTCCGGGGCACCGGGGAGCTGTTTTTT
CASSSLRGTGELFF
>14|TRBV11-2|TRBJ2-5|.|TRBD1
TGTGCCAGCAGCATGGACAGGCTGAGGGAGACCCAGTACTTC
CASSMDRLRETQYF
>15|TRBV20-1|TRBJ2-1|once|TRBD2
TGCAGTGCTAGAGATATGGGGCGGGAGGCAGGAGAGCAGTTCTTC
CSARDMGREAGEQFF
>11|TRBV12-3/TRBV12-4|TRBJ2-5|many|.
TGTGCCAGCAGTTTTAGGGAGACCCAGTACTTC
CASSFRETQYF
>16|TRBV13|TRBJ2-1|.|.
TGTGCCAGCAGCTCAAAGTCCGGATTTGAGGGGAATGAGCAGTTCTTC
CASSSKSGFEGNEQFF
>15|TRBV4-1|TRBJ2-4|.|.
TGCGCCAGCAGCCAACTGGGAATAGCCAAAAACATTCAGTACTTC
CASSQLGIAKNIQYF
>15|TRBV6-2/TRBV6-3|TRBJ1-1|.|.
TGTGCCAGCACTCTAGGCGCGCGGTTGAACACTGAAGCTTTCTTT
CASTLGARLNTEAFF
>17|TRBV12-3/TRBV12-4|TRBJ2-3|many|TRBD1
TGTGCCAGCAGCTATGCCCGGACAGGGGCTAGCACAGATACGCAGTATTTT
CASSYARTGASTDTQYF
>13|TRBV9|TRBJ1-6|.|.
TGTGCCAGCAGCGCTAAGCAGGAATCACCCCTCCACTTT
CASSAKQESPLHF
>16|TRBV12-3/TRBV12-4|TRBJ2-4|.|.
TGTGCCAGCAGCCCTAACCTCTACCTGGCCAAAAACATTCAGTACTTC
CASSPNLYLAKNIQYF
>14|TRBV5-1|TRBJ2-5|many|.
TGCGCCAGCAGCGGTGCCTCGTCGATCGAGACCCAGTACTTC
CASSGASSIETQYF
>15|TRBV27|TRBJ2-7|.|.
TGTGCCAGCAGTTTATCATTAGTTGGGGGGTACGAGCAGTACTTC
CASSLSLVGGYEQYF
>17|TRBV12-3/TRBV12-4|TRBJ2-3|few|TRBD2
TGTGCCAGCAGTTCGGCCACTAGCGGGGGACCTATAGATACGCAGTATTTT
CASSSATSGGPIDTQYF
>18|TRBV5-1|TRBJ2-3|few|TRBD2
TGCGCCAGCAGCTTCAGGCTAGCGGGAGGGAAGCCCACAGATACGCAGTATTTT
CASSFRLAGGKPTDTQYF
>15|TRBV7-3|TRBJ2-1|many|TRBD2
TGTGCCAGCAGCTTCGGGACTAGCGGATACAATGAGCAGTTCTTC
CASSFGTSGYNEQFF